The 2 T cell receptor beta chains below all came from one sample that was sequenced in a study of shared clonotypes between healthy human individuals (TCRdb year 2020). The method behind the library was the immunoSEQ multiplex PCR assay. TCRdb took over this immuneACCESS table, retaining in-frame rearrangements with V and J assigned. Such tables are incomplete; in checked studies, under half of the missing clones stem from an unresolved V gene, and the remainder is unexplained. This sample holds about 2,500,000 clones; more than 90% were observed only once. Of the sample, 0.11% to 0.15% falls within the top ten clones. The sequenced sample consisted of naive CD4+ T cells sorted from blood. The sample's cell subset or site label, in plain terms: CD45RA+ positively selected. Every receptor here comes from a man younger than 35 in good health.

The chain is built from TRBV6-6 and TRBJ2-7; the D call may be TRBD1 or TRBD2 (5 bases each). Trimming shortened V by 6 bases and J by 0 bases, and 18 bases separated the two germline ends. The CDR3 sequence is 16 residues long. CDR1 is MNHNY and CDR2 is SVGAGI in the germline V gene (reference sequence). CDR3 sequence reads: CASSPRRDGDSYEQYF. DNA for the CDR3: TGTGCCAGCAGCCCACGACGGGACGGAGACTCCTACGAGCAGTACTTC.

The chain carries TRBV20-1 and TRBJ2-7, with D unresolved. The V gene's germline CDR1 is DFQATT and CDR2 SNEGSKA (reference sequence). CDR3 size: 10 residues. V was cut by 2 bases and J by 8 bases, with 7 bases left in between. CDR3 region: CSARKEQQYF. For the CDR3, the DNA is TGCAGTGCTAGAAAGGAACAGCAGTACTTC.